This T cell receptor (beta chain) was profiled in a study of early T cells in non-severe SARS-CoV-2 infection. At the level of the study: Sequencing was performed on bulk RNA from unsorted whole blood, leaving chains unpaired.

TCRdb used MiXCR to reprocess the 5' RACE reads, holding one entry per CDR3 protein. The sample has about 76,000 distinct CDR3 sequences; about 11% are singletons. V was clipped by 7 bases and J by 4 bases, with 13 bases between them. CDR1 WNHNN and CDR2 SYGVQD come from the germline V gene (reference sequence). CDR3 size: 13 residues. This clonotype has at least ten counts. The sequenced material came from whole blood. The chain combines TRBV10-1 with TRBJ1-1; D is unclear. This TCR came from an adult who was a healthcare worker with PCR-confirmed SARS-CoV-2 infection or an uninfected control (not recorded which). The CDR3: CASNYKEGTEAFF. The CDR3 nucleotides are TGCGCCAGCAACTACAAGGAGGGCACTGAAGCTTTCTTT.